This T cell receptor (beta chain) was retrieved from a study of shared clonotypes between healthy human individuals. Whole-study context: Researchers assigned three CD4 naive, three CD4 memory, two CD8 naive and one CD8 memory plate to each donor.

As concerns this clone: Its antigen is not identified.

The assay was immunoSEQ multiplex PCR, and TCRdb's table has in-frame clones only and misses some. This table has hundreds of thousands of clones, around four fifths appearing once. Study-level results: Incompleteness in sorted-subset sequencing, despite large depth, was shown by rarefaction. Shared clonotypes across all four donors exceeded non-shared ones in generation probability. Among four donors, about 5% of naive CD4 clonotypes were found in common.

This CDR3 comprises 11 residues. Germline lookup yields CDR1 DFQATT and CDR2 SNEGSKA (reference sequence). The chain couples TRBV20-1 to TRBJ2-5; D ambiguous. The DNA end favors TRBJ2-7, so the J call may be wrong. The sample taken for sequencing was memory CD4+ T cells sorted from blood. This sample's subset: CD45RA-negative fraction. This TCR was sampled from a woman aged 25 to 45 in good health. This CDR3 reads CSASNLYEQYF. The CDR3 DNA follows: TGCAGTGCTAGCAATCTCTACGAGCAGTACTTC.